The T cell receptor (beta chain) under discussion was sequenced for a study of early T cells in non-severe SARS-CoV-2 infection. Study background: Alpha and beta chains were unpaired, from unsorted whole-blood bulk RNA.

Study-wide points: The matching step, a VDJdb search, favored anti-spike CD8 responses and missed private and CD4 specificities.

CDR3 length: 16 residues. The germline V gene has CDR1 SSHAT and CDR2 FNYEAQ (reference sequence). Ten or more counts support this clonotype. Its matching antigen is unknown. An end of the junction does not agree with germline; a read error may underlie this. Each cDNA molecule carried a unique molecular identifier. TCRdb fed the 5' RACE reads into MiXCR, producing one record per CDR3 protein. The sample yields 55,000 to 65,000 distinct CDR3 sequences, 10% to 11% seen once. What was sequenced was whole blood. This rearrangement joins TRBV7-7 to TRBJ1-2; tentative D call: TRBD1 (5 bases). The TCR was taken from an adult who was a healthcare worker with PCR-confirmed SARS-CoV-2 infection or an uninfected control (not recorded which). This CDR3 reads CASSLEVQGHLYGYTF. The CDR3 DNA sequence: TGTGCTAGCAGCTTAGAAGTTCAGGGTCATCTCTATGGCTACACCTTC.